Following are 24 T cell receptor beta chains from one sample sequenced in a study of response to subunit inactivated influenza vaccine. TCRdb analysed the RT-PCR reads with MiXCR anew, one entry per CDR3 protein. There are just under 250,000 distinct CDR3 sequences in the sample; 12% occur only once, and about 7.8% lies in the top ten. The input for sequencing was non-naive T cells sorted from PBMCs, taken roughly 2 weeks before vaccination. The receptor set was obtained from a man aged 50-59 years who received an inactivated influenza vaccine.

The rearrangement links TRBV5-1 to TRBJ1-4; D is uncertain. The CDR3 totals 14 residues. Germline CDR1 is SGHRS and CDR2 is YFSETQ. Trimming removed 1 base at V and 7 bases at J, with 11 bases between. Here the CDR3 reads CASSLRVGSEKLFF. The CDR3 bases are TGCGCCAGCAGCTTGAGGGTTGGGAGTGAAAAACTGTTTTTT.

This clonotype came up a few times. The rearrangement joins TRBV29-1 to TRBJ1-5; D gene unclear. CDR3 length: 18 amino acids. CDR1 is SQVTM, CDR2 ANQGSEA, per germline. V lost 0 bases and J 0 bases, leaving 18 bases between the germline ends. CDR3 bases: TGCAGCGTTGAAGACCGTAATTTACCGGTGAATAGCAATCAGCCCCAGCATTTT. It translates to CSVEDRNLPVNSNQPQHF.

The chain links TRBV7-2 to TRBJ1-1; D is undetermined. Germline values: CDR1 SGHTA, CDR2 FQGNSA. This CDR3 is built from 13 residues. The V and J ends lost 1 base and 5 bases respectively, with 8 bases between them. CDR3 sequence: CASSLERRTEAFF. CDR3 bases: TGTGCCAGCAGCTTAGAGCGGAGAACTGAAGCTTTCTTT.

This clonotype was seen once. This rearrangement joins TRBV7-7 to TRBJ2-3; no definite D call. Germline CDR1 is SSHAT and CDR2 is FNYEAQ (reference sequence). CDR3 size: 8 residues. V lost 11 bases and J lost 6, with 3 bases in between. As DNA, the CDR3 is TGTGCCGTGGATACGCAGTATTTT. This gives the protein CAVDTQYF.

This clonotype has only a few counts. This rearrangement joins TRBV12-3 or TRBV12-4 to TRBJ1-6, with 7 positions matching TRBD1. V shed 5 bases and J 6 bases; nucleotides not matched to a gene: 4. The CDR3 has 14 residues. The CDR3 here is CASSKGQPNSPLHF. The CDR3 nucleotides are TGTGCCAGCAGTAAGGGACAGCCTAATTCACCCCTCCACTTT.

The CDR3 reads CASIQGATEAFF. CDR3 DNA sequence: TGTGCCAGCATCCAGGGGGCCACTGAAGCTTTCTTT. This rearrangement joins TRBV6-1 to TRBJ1-1, with TRBD1 matching 8 bases. The CDR3 totals 12 residues. The ends lost 7 bases at V and 4 bases at J; junction bases unmatched: 2. Germline V CDR1 and CDR2: MNHNS, SASEGT.

The genes are TRBV20-1 and TRBJ2-7, with 7 bases lining up with TRBD2. The CDR3 totals 13 residues. J was trimmed by 0 bases and V by 7 bases; bases with no gene match: 6. From germline, CDR1 is DFQATT and CDR2 SNEGSKA (reference sequence). The CDR3 DNA is TGCAGTGTGTATAGCGGGCTCTCCTACGAGCAGTACTTC. It is translated as CSVYSGLSYEQYF.

This clonotype was observed a few times. The V call is TRBV27, the J call TRBJ2-7, with D possibly being TRBD1 or TRBD2 (5 bases each). The CDR3 spans 14 residues. The germline CDR1 and CDR2 sequences are MNHEY and SMNVEV (reference sequence). Deletions cut 2 bases from V and 3 bases from J, with 11 bases between. In DNA form, the CDR3 reads TGTGCCAGCAGTTTAGAGGGGCTCGGCTACGAGCAGTACTTC. This encodes CASSLEGLGYEQYF.

CDR3 in DNA: TGCGCCAGCAGCTCCGGAGAAAAAGAGACCCAGTACTTC. It translates to CASSSGEKETQYF. V and J are TRBV5-1 and TRBJ2-5, with D unresolved. The CDR3 runs 13 residues. Trimming pared 3 bases from V and 3 bases from J, leaving 9 bases between. Germline V lookup: CDR1 SGHRS, CDR2 YFSETQ. Supplemented by reference TRBV5-1 and TRBJ2-5, the full variable domain reads KAGVTQTPRYLIKTRGQQVTLSCSPISGHRSVSWYQQTPGQGLQFLFEYFSETQRNKGNFPGRFSGRQFSNSRSEMNVSTLELGDSALYLCASSSGEKETQYFGPGTRLLVL.

This clonotype has just a few counts. The chain recombines TRBV29-1 with TRBJ1-4; 12 nucleotides align to TRBD1. CDR3 size: 17 residues. Germline CDR1 SQVTM, CDR2 ANQGSEA. Trimming at V came to 4 bases and at J to 3 bases, leaving 9 bases not matched to a gene. CDR3: CSVGGTGGGLANEKLFF. The CDR3 coding sequence is TGCAGCGTTGGAGGGACAGGGGGCGGCCTAGCTAATGAAAAACTGTTTTTT.

The chain has TRBV3-1 and TRBJ2-7; D remains ambiguous. V lost 4 bases and J 12 bases, leaving 16 bases between the germline ends. CDR3 length: 12 amino acids. CDR1 and CDR2 from the germline V gene are LGHDT and YNNKEL (reference sequence). Here the CDR3 reads CASSPPGGYPYF. CDR3 sequence (DNA): TGTGCCAGCAGCCCCCCAGGCGGCTACCCGTACTTC.

The chain combines TRBV6-2 or TRBV6-3 with TRBJ1-5, with TRBD1 matching 7 bases. Germline CDR1 MNHEY, CDR2 SVGEGT. This CDR3 is 13 amino acids long. Unmatched junction bases numbered 8, after V lost 10 bases and J lost 5 bases. CDR3 bases: TGTGCCATTGGAGGAGGGGGCTATCAGCCCCAGCATTTT. Translation gives CAIGGGGYQPQHF.

The chain combines TRBV11-2 with TRBJ2-6; D uncertain. CDR3 length: 19 amino acids. The germline V gene has CDR1 SGHAT and CDR2 FQNNGV. The germline V and J ends were trimmed by 3 bases and 2 bases, with 20 bases remaining between them. The CDR3 nucleotides are TGTGCCAGCAGCTTTAATCTTTTATCTCCAAGAGCTGGGGCCAACGTCCTGACTTTC. Amino acid sequence: CASSFNLLSPRAGANVLTF.

This clonotype was seen many times. The rearrangement uses TRBV12-3 or TRBV12-4 and TRBJ1-5; D is unclear. V was clipped by 6 bases and J by 2 bases, with 14 bases between them. This CDR3 comprises 15 residues. The CDR3 reads CASSPGGMGNQPQHF. The CDR3 DNA sequence: TGTGCCAGCAGCCCCGGCGGAATGGGCAATCAGCCCCAGCATTTT.

This chain links TRBV7-2 with TRBJ2-3; 11 nucleotides match TRBD2. The germline V gene encodes CDR1 SGHTA and CDR2 FQGNSA. V shed 0 bases, J shed 6 bases, and the junction held 14 bases outside the gene matches. The CDR3 runs to 19 residues. CDR3: CASSLAPLTSGAHWDTQYF. The CDR3 nucleotides are TGTGCCAGCAGCTTAGCGCCCCTGACTAGCGGGGCCCACTGGGATACGCAGTATTTT.

This clonotype has a handful of counts. V is TRBV27 and J is TRBJ2-5, with TRBD1 matching 12 bases. The CDR3 contains 15 residues. Trimming took 5 bases from V and 7 from J; bases not matched to a gene: 8. Germline loops: CDR1 MNHEY, CDR2 SMNVEV (reference sequence). The CDR3 DNA follows: TGTGCCAGCAGTCCCAAGGGACAGGGGGCCGTGACCCAGTACTTC. This translates into CASSPKGQGAVTQYF.

This sequence joins TRBV7-8 and TRBJ2-4; 9 nucleotides agree with TRBD1. The junction had 4 bases not matched to a gene; V was cut back by 5 bases and J by 11 bases. The CDR3 length is 12 residues. Germline CDR1 reads SGHVS; CDR2 reads FQNEAQ. CDR3 sequence: CASSPDRGVQYF. In DNA, the CDR3 is TGTGCCAGCAGCCCAGACAGGGGGGTTCAGTACTTC.

The chain carries TRBV7-9 and TRBJ2-3, with TRBD2 matching 14 bases. In germline, CDR1 is SEHNR, CDR2 FQNEAQ (reference sequence). The CDR3 is 16 residues long. V shed 5 bases and J 5 bases; nucleotides not matched to a gene: 6. The CDR3 DNA is TGTGCCAGCAGCCATAGACTAGCGGGGGGGCAAGATACGCAGTATTTT. As protein: CASSHRLAGGQDTQYF.

This clonotype has at least ten counts. This chain uses TRBV5-1 with TRBJ2-2; 10 nucleotides align to TRBD1. Germline trimming cut 4 bases from V and 4 bases from J; bases unmatched to any gene: 7. The CDR3 runs 16 residues. Germline assignment: CDR1 SGHRS and CDR2 YFSETQ. CDR3 sequence reads: CASSETGGAGTGELFF. CDR3 nucleotide sequence: TGCGCCAGCAGCGAGACAGGGGGCGCCGGCACCGGGGAGCTGTTTTTT.

The chain couples TRBV7-6 to TRBJ2-7, with D tentatively TRBD1 (5 bases). V lost 4 bases to trimming and J lost 1 base, with 11 bases between them. This CDR3 is built from 14 residues. CDR1 SGHVS and CDR2 FNYEAQ come from the germline V gene. Here the CDR3 reads CASSSGDRSYEQYF. CDR3 nucleotides: TGTGCCAGCAGCTCAGGAGACAGATCCTACGAGCAGTACTTC.

Only a few counts were recorded for this clonotype. The CDR3 here is CASSTGGGGTQYF. CDR3 DNA sequence: TGTGCCAGCAGCACGGGAGGGGGTGGGACCCAGTACTTC. The chain links TRBV6-1 to TRBJ2-5, with 8 bases that match TRBD2. The CDR3 length is 13 residues. The V and J ends lost 6 bases and 7 bases, in that order; junction bases with no gene match: 7. Germline V gives CDR1 MNHNS, CDR2 SASEGT.

The chain carries TRBV7-6 and TRBJ2-5; D not certain. V shed 1 base and J shed 4 bases, with 13 bases lying between them. The CDR3 runs 15 residues. The germline V gene encodes CDR1 SGHVS and CDR2 FNYEAQ. The CDR3 reads CASSLGGRVSETQYF. CDR3 sequence (DNA): TGTGCCAGCAGCTTAGGTGGACGGGTATCAGAGACCCAGTACTTC.

This clonotype was found a few times. The gene calls are TRBV9 and TRBJ2-7; weak D call: TRBD1 (5 bases). Trimming took 0 bases from V and 3 from J, leaving 13 bases between them. The germline V gene encodes CDR1 SGDLS and CDR2 YYNGEE. The CDR3 has 15 amino acids. CDR3 amino acids: CASSVAPGQNYEQYF. CDR3 nucleotides: TGTGCCAGCAGCGTAGCTCCCGGACAAAACTACGAGCAGTACTTC. The full variable domain, with the rest looked up from reference TRBV9 and TRBJ2-7, is DSGVTQTPKHLITATGQRVTLRCSPRSGDLSVYWYQQSLDQGLQFLIQYYNGEERAKGNILERFSAQQFPDLHSELNLSSLELGDSALYFCASSVAPGQNYEQYFGPGTRLTVT.

The rearrangement uses TRBV20-1 and TRBJ1-3, with D maybe TRBD1 (6 bases). Germline V CDR1 and CDR2: DFQATT, SNEGSKA (reference sequence). V was trimmed by 3 bases and J by 0 bases, leaving 15 bases between them. This CDR3 region has 16 residues. The chain's CDR3 is CSASLTGHFSGNTIYF. The CDR3 region has the DNA TGCAGTGCTAGCCTGACAGGCCACTTCTCTGGAAACACCATATATTTT.